The entry below describes one TCR beta chain. The data were taken from a study of PD-L1 blockade in urothelial cancer. Study in general: Patients had been given 0 to 3 earlier chemotherapy regimens. A median of roughly 150,000 T cells was found in the blood samples.

The time point here: pretreatment peripheral blood. Locally advanced or metastatic urothelial carcinoma affected all patients. Germline CDR1 reads SQVTM; CDR2 reads ANQGSEA. This CDR3 spans 16 amino acids. The trim removed 5 bases at V and 4 bases at J, leaving 6 bases unmatched. The investigators introduced synthetic TCR analog templates into each PCR as spikes. The data were produced by immunoSEQ multiplex PCR, yet TCRdb's version contains in-frame clones alone and is incomplete. The sample has tens of thousands of clones; almost 90% are singletons. Sequencing used PBMCs, obtained around atezolizumab (anti-PD-L1) treatment. The rearrangement joins TRBV29-1 to TRBJ2-1; 15 bases line up with TRBD2. This clonotype was sampled from a man between 60 and 70 years old with urothelial cancer. CDR3 residues: CSVLRTSGRVYNEQFF. The CDR3 nucleotides read TGCAGCGTTCTTAGGACTAGCGGGAGGGTATACAATGAGCAGTTCTTC.